Below are 17 T cell receptor beta chains sequenced from a single sample in a study of CXCR3-negative and CXCR3-positive naive CD8 T cells. The authors prepared UMI-labeled TRB cDNA libraries by 5' RACE. Reanalyzing the 5' RACE reads, TCRdb keeps one entry per CDR3 protein, without DNA. The sample features around 47,000 distinct CDR3 sequences, with 14% to 15% in its top ten. The sample taken for sequencing was memory CD8+ T cells from blood. Receptors were obtained from a human donor in good health. Some clones in this sample may be carry-over from other donors' samples.

The genes are TRBV29-1 and TRBJ1-2; TCRdb returns TRBD1, unconfirmable since there is no DNA. This CDR3 has 11 amino acids. The germline V gene has CDR1 SQVTM and CDR2 ANQGSEA. CDR3 sequence: CSVPVGYGYTF.

The chain has TRBV6-4 and TRBJ2-1; TCRdb lists TRBD1, though no DNA is available to test this call. CDR1 and CDR2 from the germline V gene are MRHNA and SNTAGT. This CDR3 spans 15 amino acids. The chain's CDR3 is CASSDSGGAGDEQFF.

J is TRBJ2-3 and V is TRBV18; TCRdb calls TRBD2, which cannot be checked without DNA. Germline V gene lookup returns CDR1 KGHSH and CDR2 LQKENI. This CDR3 spans 15 amino acids. CDR3 residues: CASSPGDYLTDTQYF.

The genes are TRBV14 and TRBJ2-5. CDR1 is SGHDN and CDR2 is FVKESK in the germline V gene. The CDR3 totals 14 residues. The CDR3 sequence is CASSPRLIQETQYF.

The gene calls are TRBV2 and TRBJ2-2; TCRdb's D call, TRBD1, is unchecked because there is no DNA. Germline-derived CDR1 and CDR2 are SNHLY and FYNNEI. The CDR3 is made up of 15 amino acids. The CDR3 protein is CASNPGQGNTGELFF.

The chain carries TRBV7-2 and TRBJ1-2; the D call from TCRdb, TRBD1, cannot be confirmed without DNA. The CDR3 runs 19 residues. CDR1 SGHTA and CDR2 FQGNSA come from the germline V gene. CDR3: CASSPFIRDSDVFDYGYTF.

This sequence joins TRBV27 and TRBJ1-2; as DNA is missing, the TRBD1 call by TCRdb cannot be tested. Germline CDR1 reads MNHEY; CDR2 reads SMNVEV (reference sequence). The CDR3 sequence is 14 residues long. The CDR3 loop is CASRNLGDGAGYTF.

This chain uses TRBV12-3 or TRBV12-4 with TRBJ1-1. CDR3 length equals 13 residues. The CDR3: CASSLGLGTEAFF.

The CDR3 protein is CAISSPTAGEFDEQFF. The chain links TRBV10-3 to TRBJ2-1; TCRdb outputs TRBD2, but without DNA this stays unchecked. Per germline, CDR1 ENHRY and CDR2 SYGVKD. The length of the CDR3 is 16 residues.

This rearrangement joins TRBV20-1 to TRBJ2-7; TCRdb indicates TRBD2, and absent DNA this call remains unverified. Germline values: CDR1 DFQATT, CDR2 SNEGSKA (reference sequence). CDR3 size: 13 residues. CDR3: CSARWDVEYEQYF.

V and J are TRBV20-1 and TRBJ2-7; checking the TCRdb D call of TRBD2 is not possible without DNA. Looked up from germline, CDR1 is DFQATT and CDR2 is SNEGSKA (reference sequence). This CDR3 region has 15 residues. The CDR3 reads CSARDQLAGEREQYF.

This rearrangement joins TRBV7-6 to TRBJ2-3. CDR3 length: 14 residues. CDR1 is SGHVS, CDR2 FNYEAQ, per germline. The CDR3 spells CASSQNPTTDTQYF.

The chain has TRBV19 and TRBJ2-1. Germline V gene lookup returns CDR1 LNHDA and CDR2 SQIVND (reference sequence). The CDR3 is 13 amino acids. CDR3 sequence: CASSIASYNEQFF. Based on the CDR3 plus reference TRBV19 and TRBJ2-1, the full variable domain is DGGITQSPKYLFRKEGQNVTLSCEQNLNHDAMYWYRQDPGQGLRLIYYSQIVNDFQKGDIAEGYSVSREKKESFPLTVTSAQKNPTAFYLCASSIASYNEQFFGPGTRLTVL.

The chain links TRBV20-1 to TRBJ2-7; TCRdb proposes TRBD1, but this gene call is untestable without DNA. Germline values: CDR1 DFQATT, CDR2 SNEGSKA (reference sequence). CDR3 length equals 15 residues. CDR3: CSAFSTGGSSYEQYF.

This chain connects TRBV5-1 to TRBJ2-1. Per germline, CDR1 SGHRS and CDR2 YFSETQ. This CDR3 is built from 12 residues. The chain's CDR3 is CASSLGSNEQFF.

The genes are TRBV6-1 and TRBJ2-2. Germline V gene sequence: CDR1 MNHNS, CDR2 SASEGT. The CDR3 extends over 15 amino acids. The CDR3 protein is CASSEEAANTGELFF.

The V call is TRBV7-2, the J call TRBJ1-2; TCRdb's D call of TRBD1 is untestable without DNA. Germline V gene sequence: CDR1 SGHTA, CDR2 FQGNSA. The CDR3 totals 13 residues. CDR3 residues: CASSPVPNYGYTF.